Below are 25 T cell receptor beta chains sequenced from a single sample in a study of blood T cell repertoires in COVID-19. The protocol was immunoSEQ multiplex PCR, while the TCRdb copy is restricted to in-frame clones and leaves out a portion. The sample records about 300,000 clones, roughly 85% being singletons. Material: PBMCs or T cells enriched from blood (not recorded which). The receptor source for this set is a woman in her twenties or thirties who had been exposed to COVID-19.

The rearrangement links TRBV28 to TRBJ2-5; perhaps TRBD2 as D (6 bases). CDR1 is MDHEN, CDR2 SYDVKM, per germline. V shed 4 bases and J shed 0 bases, with 15 bases lying between them. The CDR3 runs to 16 residues. Here the CDR3 reads CASSSAGRGYQETQYF. CDR3 nucleotide sequence: TGTGCCAGCAGTTCGGCGGGACGGGGGTACCAAGAGACCCAGTACTTC. Variable domain in full (rest from reference TRBV28 and TRBJ2-5): DVKVTQSSRYLVKRTGEKVFLECVQDMDHENMFWYRQDPGLGLRLIYFSYDVKMKEKGDIPEGYSVSREKKERFSLILESASTNQTSMYLCASSSAGRGYQETQYFGPGTRLLVL.

The chain joins TRBV29-1 to TRBJ2-3, with 8 nucleotides matching TRBD1. From germline, CDR1 is SQVTM and CDR2 ANQGSEA. The CDR3 length is 16 residues. V shed 3 bases, J shed 4 bases, and the junction held 12 bases outside the gene matches. The CDR3, as DNA: TGCAGCGTTGACGCAACCCGGACAGGGTACCCAGATACGCAGTATTTT. Protein: CSVDATRTGYPDTQYF.

The J gene is TRBJ1-4, the V gene TRBV6-1, with 9 bases aligning to TRBD1. The CDR3 totals 14 residues. Germline trimming cut 6 bases from V and 6 bases from J; bases unmatched to any gene: 5. CDR1 and CDR2 from the germline V gene are MNHNS and SASEGT. The CDR3 here is CASRTGDRDEKLFF. Here the CDR3 DNA reads TGTGCCAGCAGGACGGGGGACAGGGATGAAAAACTGTTTTTT.

V and J are TRBV3-1 (or the pseudogene TRBV3-2) and TRBJ1-2; 7 bases are shared with TRBD1. The CDR3 has 16 residues. V was clipped by 6 bases and J by 1 base; unmatched bases: 11. The germline V gene has CDR1 LGHDT and CDR2 YNNKEL (reference sequence). CDR3 protein: CASSPAGGSDNYGYTF. In nucleotides, the CDR3 is TGTGCCAGCAGTCCCGCAGGGGGATCAGATAACTATGGCTACACCTTC.

CDR3 region: CASSSLGGSYEQYF. The CDR3 nucleotides are TGCGCCAGCAGCTCCCTAGGAGGGTCCTACGAGCAGTACTTC. The rearrangement links TRBV5-1 to TRBJ2-7, with a weak D call TRBD2 (6 bases). Per germline, CDR1 SGHRS and CDR2 YFSETQ. The CDR3 is 14 amino acids. V dropped 3 bases and J dropped 1 base, with 11 bases sitting between them.

The V gene is TRBV6-1, the J gene TRBJ1-1; D not certain. Trimming shortened V by 0 bases and J by 8 bases, and 16 bases separated the two germline ends. Germline V CDR1 and CDR2: MNHNS, SASEGT. The length of the CDR3 is 15 residues. The CDR3 sequence is CASSEARVRVLEAFF. Here the CDR3 DNA reads TGTGCCAGCAGTGAAGCCCGAGTGAGAGTACTGGAAGCTTTCTTT.

V is TRBV2 and J is TRBJ1-2, with D possibly matching TRBD1 (5 bases). V was clipped by 8 bases and J by 5 bases, with 18 bases between them. The germline V gene encodes CDR1 SNHLY and CDR2 FYNNEI. The CDR3 covers 14 residues. This CDR3 reads CASPTRLGGYGYTF. The DNA of the CDR3 is TGTGCCAGCCCCACAAGGTTGGGGGGTTATGGCTACACCTTC.

The V and J genes are TRBV7-9 and TRBJ2-4; 8 bases are a match to TRBD1. This CDR3 is built from 13 residues. CDR1 is SEHNR, CDR2 FQNEAQ, per germline (reference sequence). The V gene end was trimmed by 3 bases and the J gene end by 7 bases; junction bases not matched to a gene: 2. The CDR3 DNA follows: TGTGCCAGCAGCTTCAGGACAGGGAACATTCAGTACTTC. Protein product: CASSFRTGNIQYF.

This chain connects TRBV6-2 or TRBV6-3 to TRBJ2-1; possibly TRBD1 for D (6 bases). The CDR3 spans 12 residues. V gave up 4 bases and J gave up 12 bases, with 13 bases separating them. Per germline, CDR1 MNHEY and CDR2 SVGEGT. This CDR3 reads CASSSQGYGQFF. The CDR3 coding sequence is TGTGCCAGCAGTTCACAGGGATATGGGCAGTTCTTC.

This clone was picked up one time. The chain couples TRBV4-1 to TRBJ2-3; D remains unclear. Trimming left V 2 bases short and J 0 bases short, with 9 bases between. The CDR3 covers 15 residues. CDR1 and CDR2 from the germline V gene are MGHRA and YSYEKL. The CDR3 sequence: CASSQNPGSTDTQYF. As DNA, the CDR3 is TGCGCCAGCAGCCAAAACCCAGGAAGCACAGATACGCAGTATTTT.

This chain connects TRBV7-6 to TRBJ1-2, with D possibly TRBD1 on 5 matching bases. V gave up 5 bases and J gave up 4 bases, with 20 bases separating them. CDR1 and CDR2 from the germline V gene are SGHVS and FNYEAQ. CDR3 length: 16 residues. CDR3 amino acids: CASSPVRSGDRYGYTF. In nucleotides, the CDR3 is TGTGCCAGCAGCCCGGTAAGGTCGGGGGATCGCTATGGCTACACCTTC.

The CDR3 loop reads CASSLKQGYEQYF. CDR3 nucleotide sequence: TGTGCCAGCAGTCTAAAACAGGGGTACGAGCAGTACTTC. This sequence joins TRBV2 and TRBJ2-7; 7 bases map to TRBD1. Per the germline V gene, CDR1 is SNHLY and CDR2 is FYNNEI. Losses at the gene ends were 5 bases for V and 4 bases for J; bases not matched to a gene: 5. The CDR3 sequence is 13 residues long.

The chain recombines TRBV5-4 with TRBJ1-1; 9 bases fit TRBD1. V trimming: 4 bases; J trimming: 6 bases; junction bases outside the gene matches: 7. Germline-derived CDR1 and CDR2 are SGHNT and YYREEE (reference sequence). The CDR3 has 14 amino acids. CDR3 in DNA: TGTGCCAGCAGCACCCGGGACAGGGTACCTGAAGCTTTCTTT. This encodes CASSTRDRVPEAFF.

V is TRBV7-2 and J is TRBJ2-7; 9 bases fit TRBD2. After removal of 3 bases from V and 0 bases from J, the junction contained 6 bases not matched to a gene. This CDR3 region has 16 residues. Per the germline V gene, CDR1 is SGHTA and CDR2 is FQGNSA. The CDR3 nucleotides are TGTGCCAGCAGCTTTTCTTCAGCGGGGGGCTCCTACGAGCAGTACTTC. Its translation is CASSFSSAGGSYEQYF.

The V and J genes are TRBV7-6 and TRBJ2-1; 13 bases fit TRBD2. This CDR3 comprises 16 residues. Trimming at V came to 1 base and at J to 10 bases, leaving 7 bases not matched to a gene. Looked up from germline, CDR1 is SGHVS and CDR2 is FNYEAQ. CDR3 nucleotides: TGTGCCAGCAGCTTAGAAGGACTAGCGGGAGTCGGCGAGCAGTTCTTC. Translated: CASSLEGLAGVGEQFF. The full variable domain, in which reference TRBV7-6 and TRBJ2-1 provide the parts outside the CDR3, is GAGVSQSPRYKVTKRGQDVALRCDPISGHVSLYWYRQALGQGPEFLTYFNYEAQQDKSGLPNDRFSAERPEGSISTLTIQRTEQRDSAMYRCASSLEGLAGVGEQFFGPGTRLTVL.

The chain is built from TRBV28 and TRBJ2-5; tentative D call: TRBD2 (6 bases). The CDR3 is 12 residues long. V lost 6 bases to trimming and J lost 5 bases, with 10 bases between them. Germline assignment: CDR1 MDHEN and CDR2 SYDVKM. The CDR3 region has the DNA TGTGCCAGCAGCCGGAGGGTCGAGACCCAGTACTTC. Protein product: CASSRRVETQYF.

This clone was seen a few times. V and J are TRBV19 and TRBJ1-5; D ambiguous. Germline values: CDR1 LNHDA, CDR2 SQIVND (reference sequence). V was cut by 5 bases and J by 2 bases, with 13 bases left in between. This CDR3 spans 15 amino acids. CDR3 sequence: CASSPEVGRNQPQHF. CDR3 bases: TGTGCCAGTAGTCCAGAAGTTGGCCGCAATCAGCCCCAGCATTTT. Using reference TRBV19 and TRBJ1-5 for the parts outside the CDR3, the full variable domain is DGGITQSPKYLFRKEGQNVTLSCEQNLNHDAMYWYRQDPGQGLRLIYYSQIVNDFQKGDIAEGYSVSREKKESFPLTVTSAQKNPTAFYLCASSPEVGRNQPQHFGDGTRLSIL.

This clone appeared a single time. The chain employs TRBV5-1 and TRBJ2-7; D remains ambiguous. Germline CDR1 and CDR2: SGHRS and YFSETQ. This CDR3 comprises 13 residues. V lost 2 bases and J 4 bases, leaving 10 bases between the germline ends. In DNA form, the CDR3 reads TGCGCCAGCAGCTTTGACGTGAGGTACGAGCAGTACTTC. It encodes CASSFDVRYEQYF.

Note on this clone: Other DNA sequences in this specimen translate into the identical CDR3. This chain uses TRBV19 with TRBJ2-2; 9 bases are a match to TRBD1. CDR1 and CDR2 from the germline V gene are LNHDA and SQIVND (reference sequence). The CDR3 is made up of 15 amino acids. With V trimmed by 4 bases and J by 1 base, 1 base remained unmatched. The CDR3 nucleotides read TGTGCCAGTAGTACGGACAGGGGGAACACCGGGGAGCTGTTTTTT. The encoded protein is CASSTDRGNTGELFF.

The genes are TRBV18 and TRBJ2-1; D unclear. Germline values: CDR1 KGHSH, CDR2 LQKENI. The CDR3 sequence is 13 residues long. The ends were cut back, 1 base at V and 7 bases at J, with 8 bases in the middle. This CDR3 is CASSPLQPNEQFF. For the CDR3, the DNA is TGTGCCAGCTCACCACTACAGCCTAATGAGCAGTTCTTC.

In its sample, this clone was seen many times. The rearrangement uses TRBV5-1 and TRBJ2-2, with 10 bases fitting TRBD2. This CDR3 contains 17 residues. Trimming removed 3 bases from V and 6 bases from J; junction bases left unmatched: 11. Germline V gene sequence: CDR1 SGHRS, CDR2 YFSETQ. CDR3 region: CASSSNPSGSGAGELFF. Written as DNA, the CDR3 is TGCGCCAGCAGCTCGAACCCTAGCGGGAGTGGGGCCGGGGAGCTGTTTTTT.

J is TRBJ2-4 and V is TRBV2; the D is unclear. The CDR3 spans 9 residues. Trimming took 8 bases from V and 11 from J, leaving 7 bases between them. CDR1 and CDR2 from the germline V gene are SNHLY and FYNNEI. The CDR3 DNA is TGTGCCAGCGGGCCACTTCAGTACTTC. It specifies CASGPLQYF.

V gene TRBV28 combines with J gene TRBJ2-5; no firm D call. Germline CDR1 reads MDHEN; CDR2 reads SYDVKM. The CDR3 has 12 amino acids. With 2 bases removed from V and 2 bases from J, the gap between germline ends came to 3 bases. The DNA for the CDR3 is TGTGCCAGCAGTTTAATACAAGAGACCCAGTACTTC. Protein sequence: CASSLIQETQYF.

The gene calls are TRBV7-6 and TRBJ1-5, with TRBD1 matching over 7 bases. Trimming removed 5 bases from V and 0 bases from J; junction bases left unmatched: 13. This CDR3 contains 18 residues. Germline lookup yields CDR1 SGHVS and CDR2 FNYEAQ. DNA of the CDR3: TGTGCCAGCAGCCCTGGGACAGCCGACTCCTATAGCAATCAGCCCCAGCATTTT. It specifies CASSPGTADSYSNQPQHF. Complete variable domain (other parts from reference TRBV7-6 and TRBJ1-5): GAGVSQSPRYKVTKRGQDVALRCDPISGHVSLYWYRQALGQGPEFLTYFNYEAQQDKSGLPNDRFSAERPEGSISTLTIQRTEQRDSAMYRCASSPGTADSYSNQPQHFGDGTRLSIL.

J is TRBJ1-1 and V is TRBV7-2; tentative D call: TRBD1 (6 bases). CDR1 is SGHTA and CDR2 is FQGNSA in the germline V gene. The CDR3 extends over 14 amino acids. V was trimmed by 4 bases and J by 0 bases, leaving 9 bases between them. The CDR3 coding sequence is TGTGCCAGCAGCTCCGGACAGTTGAACACTGAAGCTTTCTTT. This gives the protein CASSSGQLNTEAFF.